One and the same sample provided the 2 T cell receptor beta chains below, sequenced in a study of OX40 agonist ivuxolimab in advanced cancers. Measured with immunoSEQ multiplex PCR; TCRdb has only the in-frame clones, and not every one. The sample records around 80,000 clones, roughly 86% being singletons. The sample in question was CD4+ or CD8+ T cells sorted from blood, obtained in a trial of the OX40 agonist ivuxolimab. These receptors were taken from an adult with an advanced solid tumor such as melanoma, head and neck, liver or kidney cancer.

V usage is TRBV29-1 and J usage is TRBJ1-2, with unresolved D. Deletions cut 6 bases from V and 4 bases from J, with 12 bases between. The CDR3 is 12 residues long. Germline CDR1 and CDR2: SQVTM and ANQGSEA. The chain's CDR3 is CSVSWSAYGYTF. Written as DNA, the CDR3 is TGCAGCGTCTCATGGAGCGCCTATGGCTACACCTTC.

This chain links TRBV10-2 with TRBJ1-4; D is ambiguous. The length of the CDR3 is 13 residues. Germline lookup yields CDR1 WSHSY and CDR2 SAAADI. CDR3 in amino acids: CATREADSGQLFF. In DNA, the CDR3 is TGCGCAACACGGGAGGCAGATTCTGGGCAACTGTTTTTT.